These 12 T cell receptor beta chains were all obtained from the same sample, sequenced in a study of metastatic and nonmetastatic thyroid tumors. TCRdb re-called the PCR reads via MiXCR. This sample has around 30,000 clones, with 10% to 11% found just once. Patients were all untreated before their thyroid surgery. The specimen was blood. The receptors shown here come from a female donor with papillary thyroid cancer or a benign thyroid nodule (not recorded which). Some clones in this sample may be carry-over from other donors' samples.

This clone came up a few times. The chain combines TRBV24-1 with TRBJ2-7; 7 bases line up with TRBD1. The CDR3 contains 16 residues. With V trimmed by 2 bases and J by 7 bases, 13 bases remained unmatched. Germline CDR1 KGHDR, CDR2 SFDVKD. The CDR3 DNA is TGTGCCACCAGTGATTCTGGGGGACAGTCCTTCTATGAGCAGTACTTC. Protein product: CATSDSGGQSFYEQYF.

This clone was counted at least ten times. This chain uses TRBV2 with TRBJ2-2; 12 bases agree with TRBD2. CDR1 is SNHLY and CDR2 is FYNNEI in the germline V gene. The CDR3 is 14 amino acids. Trimming took 8 bases from V and 5 from J; bases not matched to a gene: 3. CDR3 nucleotides: TGTGCCAGCTTAACTAGCGGGAGGACCGGGGAGCTGTTTTTT. This codes for CASLTSGRTGELFF.

This clone showed up just a few times. The sample has other DNA sequences that encode this CDR3 too. The chain is built from TRBV10-3 and TRBJ2-3; D is perhaps TRBD2 (5 bases). The CDR3 sequence is 13 residues long. V was shortened by 9 bases and J by 2 bases, with 12 bases between the two germline ends. CDR1 and CDR2 (germline): ENHRY, SYGVKD. CDR3 bases: TGTGCCATTAGCGACACCACCACAGATACGCAGTATTTT. It is translated as CAISDTTTDTQYF.

This clone has more than one count but fewer than ten. This sequence joins TRBV2 and TRBJ2-1, with D possibly called TRBD1 or TRBD2 (5 bases each). The V gene's germline CDR1 is SNHLY and CDR2 FYNNEI. Trimming removed 9 bases at V and 8 bases at J, with 14 bases between. CDR3 length equals 12 residues. The chain's CDR3 is CASRPGPDEQFF. As DNA, the CDR3 is TGTGCCAGTCGGCCGGGGCCCGATGAGCAGTTCTTC. Full variable domain (remainder filled in from reference TRBV2 and TRBJ2-1): EPEVTQTPSHQVTQMGQEVILRCVPISNHLYFYWYRQILGQKVEFLVSFYNNEISEKSEIFDDQFSVERPDGSNFTLKIRSTKLEDSAMYFCASRPGPDEQFFGPGTRLTVL.

The chain carries TRBV3-1 and TRBJ1-2; the D is unclear. The CDR3 totals 11 residues. The V gene's germline CDR1 is LGHDT and CDR2 YNNKEL (reference sequence). Trimming took 0 bases from V and 5 from J, leaving 1 base between them. The CDR3 is CASSQEYGYTF. The DNA of the CDR3 is TGTGCCAGCAGCCAAGAGTATGGCTACACCTTC. The full variable domain, rest sourced from reference TRBV3-1 and TRBJ1-2, is DTAVSQTPKYLVTQMGNDKSIKCEQNLGHDTMYWYKQDSKKFLKIMFSYNNKELIINETVPNRFSPKSPDKAHLNLHINSLELGDSAVYFCASSQEYGYTFGSGTRLTVV.

V is TRBV30 and J is TRBJ1-2; 7 positions match TRBD1. Germline trimming cut 3 bases from V and 5 bases from J; bases unmatched to any gene: 15. The germline V gene encodes CDR1 GTSNPN and CDR2 SVGIG (reference sequence). This CDR3 is built from 16 residues. CDR3 sequence: CAWSPPVTGSRYGYTF. DNA of the CDR3: TGTGCCTGGAGCCCTCCCGTGACAGGGAGTAGGTATGGCTACACCTTC.

This clone was found many times. This rearrangement joins TRBV12-5 to TRBJ2-1; a weak D match, TRBD1 (6 bases). Per germline, CDR1 LGHNT and CDR2 FRNRAP. CDR3 size: 13 residues. Trimming shortened V by 5 bases and J by 5 bases, and 10 bases separated the two germline ends. As DNA, the CDR3 is TGTGCTAGTGGTCAAGGACAGAACAATGAGCAGTTCTTC. Encoded protein: CASGQGQNNEQFF.

This clone was counted many times. V and J are TRBV5-1 and TRBJ1-1; D gene unclear. The germline V gene encodes CDR1 SGHRS and CDR2 YFSETQ. V was shortened by 0 bases and J by 6 bases, with 9 bases between the two germline ends. This CDR3 spans 13 amino acids. CDR3 nucleotides: TGCGCCAGCAGCTTGGGGCCCCCGTCTGAAGCTTTCTTT. Translating gives CASSLGPPSEAFF.

This clone was detected ten times or more. The chain recombines TRBV6-1 with TRBJ2-1; TRBD2 agrees at 12 bases. Germline trimming cut 6 bases from V and 0 bases from J; bases unmatched to any gene: 0. Germline loops: CDR1 MNHNS, CDR2 SASEGT. The CDR3 totals 15 residues. CDR3 nucleotides: TGTGCCAGCAGGACTAGCGGGGGCTCCTACAATGAGCAGTTCTTC. This codes for CASRTSGGSYNEQFF.

In its sample, this clone was seen many times. CDR3 in DNA: TGCGCCAGCAGCCCCTCCGCGCCCTCCAATGAAAAACTGTTTTTT. It specifies CASSPSAPSNEKLFF. The chain links TRBV5-1 to TRBJ1-4; D gene ambiguous. The CDR3 is 15 amino acids. CDR1 SGHRS and CDR2 YFSETQ come from the germline V gene. V lost 4 bases, J lost 5 bases, and 15 bases lay in between.

This clone was recorded many times. The sample holds other DNA sequences that translate to the same CDR3. The chain employs TRBV6-1 and TRBJ1-5, with D tentatively TRBD1 (5 bases). V gave up 5 bases and J gave up 5 bases, with 10 bases separating them. CDR3 size: 13 residues. Germline V CDR1 and CDR2: MNHNS, SASEGT. The CDR3 DNA reads TGTGCCAGCAGTCTAGGGGCGGATCAGCCCCAGCATTTT. Its protein is CASSLGADQPQHF.

This clone was observed many times. V is TRBV28 and J is TRBJ2-4; the D is unclear. V was clipped by 1 base and J by 10 bases, with 5 bases between them. Germline V gene lookup returns CDR1 MDHEN and CDR2 SYDVKM. The CDR3 sequence is 11 residues long. The CDR3 sequence is CASSLSGIQYF. DNA of the CDR3: TGTGCCAGCAGTTTATCCGGGATTCAGTACTTC.